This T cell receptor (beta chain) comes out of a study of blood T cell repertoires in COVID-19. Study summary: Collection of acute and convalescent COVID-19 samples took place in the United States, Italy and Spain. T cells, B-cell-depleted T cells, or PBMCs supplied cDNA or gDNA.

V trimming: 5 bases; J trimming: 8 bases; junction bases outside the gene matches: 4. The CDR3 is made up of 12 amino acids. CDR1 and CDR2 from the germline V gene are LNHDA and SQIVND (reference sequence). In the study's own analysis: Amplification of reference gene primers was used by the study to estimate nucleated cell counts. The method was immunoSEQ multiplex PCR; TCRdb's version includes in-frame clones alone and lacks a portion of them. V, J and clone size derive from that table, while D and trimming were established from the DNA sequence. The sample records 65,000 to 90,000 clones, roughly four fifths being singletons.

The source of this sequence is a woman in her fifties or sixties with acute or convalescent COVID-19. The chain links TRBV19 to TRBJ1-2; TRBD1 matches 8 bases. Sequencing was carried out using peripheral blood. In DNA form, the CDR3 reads TGTGCCAGTAGTTTTTCAGGGGGCGGCTACACCTTC. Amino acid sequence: CASSFSGGGYTF. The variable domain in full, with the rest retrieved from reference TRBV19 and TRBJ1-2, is DGGITQSPKYLFRKEGQNVTLSCEQNLNHDAMYWYRQDPGQGLRLIYYSQIVNDFQKGDIAEGYSVSREKKESFPLTVTSAQKNPTAFYLCASSFSGGGYTFGSGTRLTVV.